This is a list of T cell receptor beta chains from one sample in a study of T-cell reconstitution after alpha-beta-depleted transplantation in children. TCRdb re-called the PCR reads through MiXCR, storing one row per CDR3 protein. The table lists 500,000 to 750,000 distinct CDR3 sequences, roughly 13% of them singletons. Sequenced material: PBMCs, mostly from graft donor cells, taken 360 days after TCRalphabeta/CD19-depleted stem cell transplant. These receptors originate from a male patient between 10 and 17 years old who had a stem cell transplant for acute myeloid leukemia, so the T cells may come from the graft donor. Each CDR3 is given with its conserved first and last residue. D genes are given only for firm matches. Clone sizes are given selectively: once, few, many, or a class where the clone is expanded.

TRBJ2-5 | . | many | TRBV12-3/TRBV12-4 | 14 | TGTGCCAGCAGTCCAGGGCCCGGCCAAGAGACCCAGTACTTC | CASSPGPGQETQYF
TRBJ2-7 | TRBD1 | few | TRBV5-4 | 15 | TGTGCCAGCAGCTCCCCAACCGGGACAGGCTACGAGCAGTACTTC | CASSSPTGTGYEQYF
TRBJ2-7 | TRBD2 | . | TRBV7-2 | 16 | TGTGCCAGCAGCTTTGGACGAGGGACTACACTTAGCGAGCAGTACTTC | CASSFGRGTTLSEQYF
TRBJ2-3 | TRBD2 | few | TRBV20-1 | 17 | TGCAGTGCTTCCCCAGTGACTAGCGGGAGTGGCACAGATACGCAGTATTTT | CSASPVTSGSGTDTQYF
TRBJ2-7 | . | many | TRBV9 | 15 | TGTGCCAGCAGCCCCCCATCGGGAGCGGTCTACGAGCAGTACTTC | CASSPPSGAVYEQYF
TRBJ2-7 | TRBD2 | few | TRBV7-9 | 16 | TGTGCCAGCAGCCCCGGACTAGCGGGAGGTGTCTACGAGCAGTACTTC | CASSPGLAGGVYEQYF
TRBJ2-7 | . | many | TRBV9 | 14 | TGTGCCAGCAGCGTAGCGGGAGCAAGGTACGAGCAGTACTTC | CASSVAGARYEQYF
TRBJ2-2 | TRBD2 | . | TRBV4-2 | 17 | TGTGCCAGCAGCCGAGAGACTAGCGGGAGGAACACCGGGGAGCTGTTTTTT | CASSRETSGRNTGELFF
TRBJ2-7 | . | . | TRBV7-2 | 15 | TGTGCCAGCAGCCTCACGGGTACGTTCGGTTACGAGCAGTACTTC | CASSLTGTFGYEQYF
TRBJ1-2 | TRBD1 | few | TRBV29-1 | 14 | TGCAGCGTTGGGACCCGGGACAGAGTCTATGGCTACACCTTC | CSVGTRDRVYGYTF
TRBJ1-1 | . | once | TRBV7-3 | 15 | TGTGCCAGCAGCTTAAGGGCAGGTCTGAACACTGAAGCTTTCTTT | CASSLRAGLNTEAFF
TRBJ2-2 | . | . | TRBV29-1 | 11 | TGCAGCGTTGAAGGGGGCGGGGAGCTGTTTTTT | CSVEGGGELFF
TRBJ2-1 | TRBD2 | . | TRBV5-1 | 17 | TGCGCCAGCAGCTTGAGGGAGGGCGGGAGGGCCCGGAATGAGCAGTTCTTC | CASSLREGGRARNEQFF
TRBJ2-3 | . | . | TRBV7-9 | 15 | TGTGCCGCCGGAGGAGTCCCTGGGGTGACAGATACGCAGTATTTT | CAAGGVPGVTDTQYF
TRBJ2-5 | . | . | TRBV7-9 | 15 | TGTGCCAGCAGCTTAGCCCTCCGGGTCCGAGAGACCCAGTACTTC | CASSLALRVRETQYF
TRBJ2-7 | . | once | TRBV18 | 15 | TGTGCCAGCTCACTCCGGAGGGAATCCACCTACGAGCAGTACTTC | CASSLRRESTYEQYF
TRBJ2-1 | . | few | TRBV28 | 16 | TGTGCCAGCAGCAAGGGACAACCCTCGATCCACAATGAGCAGTTCTTC | CASSKGQPSIHNEQFF
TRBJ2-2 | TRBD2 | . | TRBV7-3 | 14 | TGTGCCAGCAGCCTTGGACTAGTTGCCGGGGAGCTGTTTTTT | CASSLGLVAGELFF
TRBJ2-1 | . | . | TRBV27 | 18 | TGTGCCAGCAGTTTTTCCTCGGTGTGGACGCGCACATCCGGTGAGCAGTTCTTC | CASSFSSVWTRTSGEQFF
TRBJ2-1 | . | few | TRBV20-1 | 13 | TGCAGTGCTAGTGACATACCCATCAATGAGCAGTTCTTC | CSASDIPINEQFF
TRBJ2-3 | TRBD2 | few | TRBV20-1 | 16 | TGCAGTGCTAGAGGCGGGACTAGCGGGAGTACAGATACGCAGTATTTT | CSARGGTSGSTDTQYF
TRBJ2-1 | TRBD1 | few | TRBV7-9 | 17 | TGTGCCAGCAGCCCCGGACAGGGTGGCCGGCGGGGCAATGAGCAGTTCTTC | CASSPGQGGRRGNEQFF
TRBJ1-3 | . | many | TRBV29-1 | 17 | TGCAGCGTTGGCCAGACAGGATCGTTGGCCTCTGGAAACACCATATATTTT | CSVGQTGSLASGNTIYF
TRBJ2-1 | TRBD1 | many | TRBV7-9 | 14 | TGTGCCAGCAGCCCCGGACAGGGATACGGTGAGCAGTTCTTC | CASSPGQGYGEQFF
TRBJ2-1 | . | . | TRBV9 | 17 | TGTGCCAGCAGCCTCCCCCGGGGCGGGACTCTAGGAAATGAGCAGTTCTTC | CASSLPRGGTLGNEQFF
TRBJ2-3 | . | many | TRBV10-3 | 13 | TGTGCCATCAGCCGGTGGGGGACAGATACGCAGTATTTT | CAISRWGTDTQYF
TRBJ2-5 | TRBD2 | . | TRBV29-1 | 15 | TGCAGCGTTGAATGGCGGGAGATTTACCAAGAGACCCAGTACTTC | CSVEWREIYQETQYF
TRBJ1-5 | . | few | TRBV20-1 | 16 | TGCAGTGCTAGAGATTTTAAGGGAGCGTACAATCAGCCCCAGCATTTT | CSARDFKGAYNQPQHF
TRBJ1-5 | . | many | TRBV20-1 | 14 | TGCAGTGCTAGAGAATCGGCGGGCAATCAGCCCCAGCATTTT | CSARESAGNQPQHF
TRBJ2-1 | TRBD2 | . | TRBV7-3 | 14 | TGTGCCAGCGCTTGGACTAGCGGGATCAATGAGCAGTTCTTC | CASAWTSGINEQFF
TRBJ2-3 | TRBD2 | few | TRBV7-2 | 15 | TGTGCCAGCAGCTTACTCAGCGGGAGGACAGATACGCAGTATTTT | CASSLLSGRTDTQYF
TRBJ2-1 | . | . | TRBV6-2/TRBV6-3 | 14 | TGTGCCAGCAGTTACGATCCAGGGTTAAATGAGCAGTTCTTC | CASSYDPGLNEQFF
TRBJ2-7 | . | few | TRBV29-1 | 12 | TGCAGCGTTTGCGAGGGATGGAACGAGCAGTACTTC | CSVCEGWNEQYF
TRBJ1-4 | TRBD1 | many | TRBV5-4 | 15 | TGTGCCAGCAGCGTTCGACAGGGGAGAGATGAAAAACTGTTTTTT | CASSVRQGRDEKLFF
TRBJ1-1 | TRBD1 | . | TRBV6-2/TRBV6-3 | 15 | TGTGCCAGCAGTTACCCCGGGACAGGGCGCGCTGAAGCTTTCTTT | CASSYPGTGRAEAFF
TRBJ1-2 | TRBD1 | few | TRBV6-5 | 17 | TGTGCCAGCAGTTACACCCCTGGGACAGGGTACCACTATGGCTACACCTTC | CASSYTPGTGYHYGYTF
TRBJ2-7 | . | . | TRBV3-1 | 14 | TGTGCCAGCAGCCATTGGAATAAGTTCCACGAGCAGTACTTC | CASSHWNKFHEQYF
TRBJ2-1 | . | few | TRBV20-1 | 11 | TGCAGTGCCCCGTTACAGACAGAGCAGTTCTTC | CSAPLQTEQFF
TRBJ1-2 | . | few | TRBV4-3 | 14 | TGCGCCAGCAGCCAAGAACAGGCCGGGGGCGGCTACACCTTC | CASSQEQAGGGYTF
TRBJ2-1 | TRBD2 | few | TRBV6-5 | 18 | TGTGCCAGCAGTTACTCGTCAGGACTAGCGGGAGAGGAGAATGAGCAGTTCTTC | CASSYSSGLAGEENEQFF
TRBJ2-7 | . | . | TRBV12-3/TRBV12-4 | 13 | TGTGCCAGCAGTTTACAGGGGCCGGGGGAGCAGTACTTC | CASSLQGPGEQYF
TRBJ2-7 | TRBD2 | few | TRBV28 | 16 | TGTGCCAGCAGTCCCCCTACTAGCGGGGGCCTGGGCGAGCAGTACTTC | CASSPPTSGGLGEQYF
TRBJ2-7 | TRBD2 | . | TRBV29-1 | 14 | TGCAGCGTTCGAGCGGGAGGCCCATCCTACGAGCAGTACTTC | CSVRAGGPSYEQYF
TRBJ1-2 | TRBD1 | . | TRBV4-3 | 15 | TGCGCCAGCAGCCGGTCCGGACAGGGGTACTATGGCTACACCTTC | CASSRSGQGYYGYTF
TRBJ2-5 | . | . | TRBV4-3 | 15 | TGCGCCAGCAGCCAAGTGGTGGCACCCCAAGAGACCCAGTACTTC | CASSQVVAPQETQYF